These T cell receptor beta chains were read from a single sample in a study of neoadjuvant anti-PD-1 for oral cavity cancer. Clones were sequenced by immunoSEQ multiplex PCR, and TCRdb holds only the in-frame ones, with some missing. Among tens of thousands of clones listed, 70% to 90% were seen once. Sequences were derived from PBMCs, sampled after nivolumab (anti-PD-1) treatment. These TCRs come from a person aged 35-79 years with oral cavity squamous cell carcinoma. The CDR3 runs from the conserved cysteine through the conserved F or W. D genes are given only for firm matches. Size values are once, few and many counts, or a class for expanded clones, and some rows have none.

J: TRBJ1-1; D: TRBD1; V: TRBV28; size: once; CDR3: CASSPTGGGTEAFF; DNA: TGTGCCAGCAGTCCTACAGGGGGCGGCACTGAAGCTTTCTTT
J: TRBJ1-2; D: .; V: TRBV28; size: .; CDR3: CASMGGKKITWGYTF; DNA: TGTGCCAGCATGGGTGGGAAAAAGATAACGTGGGGCTACACCTTC
J: TRBJ2-1; D: TRBD1; V: TRBV27; size: once; CDR3: CASGTGLVAEQFF; DNA: TGTGCCAGCGGGACAGGGCTTGTCGCTGAGCAGTTCTTC
J: TRBJ1-2; D: .; V: TRBV19; size: few; CDR3: CASSILTGGYGYTF; DNA: TGTGCCAGTAGTATTTTGACGGGGGGCTATGGCTACACCTTC
J: TRBJ2-7; D: TRBD2; V: TRBV27; size: .; CDR3: CASSSQRDSYEQYF; DNA: TGTGCCAGCAGCTCCCAGCGGGACTCCTACGAGCAGTACTTC
J: TRBJ2-5; D: .; V: TRBV7-6; size: .; CDR3: CASSLSQTQYF; DNA: TGTGCCAGCAGCTTAAGTCAGACCCAGTACTTC
J: TRBJ2-7; D: .; V: TRBV28; size: .; CDR3: CASGTSVSYEQYF; DNA: TGTGCCAGTGGGACGTCCGTCTCCTACGAGCAGTACTTC
J: TRBJ2-7; D: .; V: TRBV15; size: once; CDR3: CATSSQGSPSYEQYF; DNA: TGTGCCACCAGCAGCCAAGGGTCCCCGTCCTACGAGCAGTACTTC
J: TRBJ2-1; D: .; V: TRBV9; size: .; CDR3: CASSVDEGEQFF; DNA: TGTGCCAGCAGCGTAGACGAGGGAGAGCAGTTCTTC
J: TRBJ1-1; D: TRBD1; V: TRBV15; size: .; CDR3: CATSRKTGAISEAFF; DNA: TGTGCCACCAGCAGAAAGACAGGGGCGATTTCTGAAGCTTTCTTT
J: TRBJ2-5; D: .; V: TRBV5-1; size: .; CDR3: CASSLEPGSVGETQYF; DNA: TGCGCCAGCAGCTTGGAACCTGGGTCCGTAGGAGAGACCCAGTACTTC
J: TRBJ2-2; D: .; V: TRBV7-3; size: .; CDR3: CASSLRPLAGELFF; DNA: TGTGCCAGCAGCTTAAGACCCTTGGCCGGGGAGCTGTTTTTT
J: TRBJ1-2; D: TRBD1; V: TRBV6-1; size: .; CDR3: CASSEIRGSDYGYTF; DNA: TGTGCCAGCAGTGAAATCAGGGGGTCCGACTATGGCTACACCTTC
J: TRBJ1-5; D: TRBD1; V: TRBV7-9; size: .; CDR3: CASSRGQGQPQHF; DNA: TGTGCCAGCTCCAGGGGGCAGGGTCAGCCCCAGCATTTT
J: TRBJ2-2; D: .; V: TRBV29-1; size: .; CDR3: CSVAYGSGITGELFF; DNA: TGCAGCGTTGCGTACGGGAGCGGTATCACCGGGGAGCTGTTTTTT
J: TRBJ1-4; D: TRBD1; V: TRBV7-9; size: few; CDR3: CASSMGQALIEKLFF; DNA: TGTGCCAGCAGCATGGGACAGGCCTTAATTGAAAAACTGTTTTTT
J: TRBJ1-1; D: .; V: TRBV2; size: few; CDR3: CASSDRGYTEAFF; DNA: TGTGCCAGCAGTGACAGGGGATACACTGAAGCTTTCTTT
J: TRBJ2-1; D: TRBD2; V: TRBV5-4; size: .; CDR3: CATSSGSPVDEQFF; DNA: TGTGCCACCTCTAGCGGGAGTCCCGTCGATGAGCAGTTCTTC
J: TRBJ2-1; D: TRBD1; V: TRBV6-4; size: .; CDR3: CASSVLAGGKGNEQFF; DNA: TGTGCCAGCAGTGTGTTGGCAGGGGGAAAGGGAAATGAGCAGTTCTTC
J: TRBJ2-1; D: .; V: TRBV7-3; size: .; CDR3: CASSAGIAENNEQFF; DNA: TGTGCCAGCAGCGCCGGGATAGCGGAAAACAATGAGCAGTTCTTC
J: TRBJ1-1; D: TRBD1; V: TRBV19; size: .; CDR3: CASSFFSAGGAGNTEAFF; DNA: TGTGCCAGTAGTTTCTTCTCTGCAGGGGGCGCGGGGAACACTGAAGCTTTCTTT
J: TRBJ2-1; D: .; V: TRBV11-3; size: .; CDR3: CAALQSTSYNEQFF; DNA: TGTGCCGCTTTACAGTCAACCTCCTACAATGAGCAGTTCTTC
J: TRBJ2-5; D: TRBD2; V: TRBV10-1; size: .; CDR3: CASSESTSGTETQYF; DNA: TGCGCCAGCAGTGAGTCCACTAGCGGGACAGAGACCCAGTACTTC
J: TRBJ2-1; D: .; V: TRBV19; size: .; CDR3: CASSPGGSEQFF; DNA: TGTGCCAGTAGCCCCGGGGGAAGCGAACAGTTCTTC
J: TRBJ1-3; D: .; V: TRBV30; size: .; CDR3: CAWTRDRNTIYF; DNA: TGTGCCTGGACCCGGGACCGAAACACCATATATTTT
J: TRBJ2-7; D: TRBD1; V: TRBV5-1; size: .; CDR3: CASSLGGQGNEQYF; DNA: TGCGCCAGCAGCTTGGGTGGACAGGGGAACGAGCAGTACTTC